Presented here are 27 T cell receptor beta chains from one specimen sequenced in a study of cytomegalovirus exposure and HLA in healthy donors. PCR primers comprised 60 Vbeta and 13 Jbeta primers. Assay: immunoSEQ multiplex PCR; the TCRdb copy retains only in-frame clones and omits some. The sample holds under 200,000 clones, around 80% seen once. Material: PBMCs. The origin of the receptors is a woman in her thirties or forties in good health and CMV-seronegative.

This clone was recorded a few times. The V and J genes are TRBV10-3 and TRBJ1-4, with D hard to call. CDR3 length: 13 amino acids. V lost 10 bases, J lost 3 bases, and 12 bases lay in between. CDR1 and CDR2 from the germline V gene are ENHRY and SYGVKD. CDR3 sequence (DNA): TGTGCCACCGCTATTAAACCTAATGAAAAACTGTTTTTT. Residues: CATAIKPNEKLFF.

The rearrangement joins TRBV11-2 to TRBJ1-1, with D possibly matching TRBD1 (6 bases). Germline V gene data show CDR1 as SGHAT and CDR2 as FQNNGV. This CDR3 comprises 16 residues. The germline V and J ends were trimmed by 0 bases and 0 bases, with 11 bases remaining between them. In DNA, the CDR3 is TGTGCCAGCAGCTTAGATTGGGGACACTTGAACACTGAAGCTTTCTTT. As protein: CASSLDWGHLNTEAFF.

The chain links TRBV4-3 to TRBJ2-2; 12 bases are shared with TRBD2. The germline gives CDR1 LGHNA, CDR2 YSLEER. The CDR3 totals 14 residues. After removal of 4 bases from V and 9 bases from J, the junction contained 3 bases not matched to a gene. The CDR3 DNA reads TGCGCCAGCAGCCGAACTAGCGGGAGGTGGGAGCTGTTTTTT. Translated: CASSRTSGRWELFF.

CDR3 nucleotide sequence: TGTGCCAGCAGTTCAACGTCCGGGACAGGGACGAACTATGGCTACACCTTC. Residues: CASSSTSGTGTNYGYTF. The V gene is TRBV2, the J gene TRBJ1-2; 9 positions match TRBD1. V lost 5 bases to trimming and J lost 2 bases; unmatched junction nucleotides: 12. The CDR3 is made up of 17 amino acids. CDR1 is SNHLY and CDR2 is FYNNEI in the germline V gene.

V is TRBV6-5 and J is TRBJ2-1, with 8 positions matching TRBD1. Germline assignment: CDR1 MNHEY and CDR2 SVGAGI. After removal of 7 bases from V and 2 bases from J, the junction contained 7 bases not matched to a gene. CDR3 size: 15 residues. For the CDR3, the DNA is TGTGCCAGCAACGAAGGACAGGGAGCCTACAATGAGCAGTTCTTC. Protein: CASNEGQGAYNEQFF.

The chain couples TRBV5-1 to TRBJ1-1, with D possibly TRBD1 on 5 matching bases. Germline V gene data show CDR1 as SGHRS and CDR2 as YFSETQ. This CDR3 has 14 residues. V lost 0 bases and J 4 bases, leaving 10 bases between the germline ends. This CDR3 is CASSLDGGTTEAFF. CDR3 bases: TGCGCCAGCAGCTTGGACGGAGGGACCACTGAAGCTTTCTTT.

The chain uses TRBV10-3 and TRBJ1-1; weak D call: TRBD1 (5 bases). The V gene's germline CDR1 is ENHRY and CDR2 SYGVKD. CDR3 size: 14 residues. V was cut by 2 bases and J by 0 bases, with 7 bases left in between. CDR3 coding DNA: TGTGCCATCAGTGAGGGGGCGATGAACACTGAAGCTTTCTTT. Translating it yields CAISEGAMNTEAFF.

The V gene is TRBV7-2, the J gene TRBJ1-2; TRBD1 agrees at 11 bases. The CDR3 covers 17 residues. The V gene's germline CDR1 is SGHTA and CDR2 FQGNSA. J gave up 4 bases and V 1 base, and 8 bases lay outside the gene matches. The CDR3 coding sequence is TGTGCCAGCAGCTTAGGTGGCGGACAGGGGGCTTCCTATGGCTACACCTTC. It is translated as CASSLGGGQGASYGYTF. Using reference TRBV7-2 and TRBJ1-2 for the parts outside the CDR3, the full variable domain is GAGVSQSPSNKVTEKGKDVELRCDPISGHTALYWYRQSLGQGLEFLIYFQGNSAPDKSGLPSDRFSAERTGGSVSTLTIQRTQQEDSAVYLCASSLGGGQGASYGYTFGSGTRLTVV.

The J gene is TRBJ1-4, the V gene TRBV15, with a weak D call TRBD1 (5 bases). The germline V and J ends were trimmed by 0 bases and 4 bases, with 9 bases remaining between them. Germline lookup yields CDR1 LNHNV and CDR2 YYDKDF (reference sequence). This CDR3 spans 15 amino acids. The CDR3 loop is CATSRDIQGNEKLFF. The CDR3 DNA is TGTGCCACCAGCAGAGATATCCAGGGTAATGAAAAACTGTTTTTT. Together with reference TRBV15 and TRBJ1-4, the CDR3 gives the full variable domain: DAMVIQNPRYQVTQFGKPVTLSCSQTLNHNVMYWYQQKSSQAPKLLFHYYDKDFNNEADTPDNFQSRRPNTSFCFLDIRSPGLGDTAMYLCATSRDIQGNEKLFFGSGTQLSVL.

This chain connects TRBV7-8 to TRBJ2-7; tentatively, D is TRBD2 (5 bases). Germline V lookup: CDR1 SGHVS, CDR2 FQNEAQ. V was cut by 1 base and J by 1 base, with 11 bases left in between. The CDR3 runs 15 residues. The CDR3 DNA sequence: TGTGCCAGCAGCTTAGGTGAGGGCAGGTCCTACGAGCAGTACTTC. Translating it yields CASSLGEGRSYEQYF.

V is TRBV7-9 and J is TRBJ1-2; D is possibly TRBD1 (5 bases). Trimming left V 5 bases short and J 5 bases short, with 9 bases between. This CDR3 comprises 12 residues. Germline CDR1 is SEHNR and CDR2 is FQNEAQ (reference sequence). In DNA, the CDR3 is TGTGCCAGCAGCGGGGGGACGTATGGCTACACCTTC. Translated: CASSGGTYGYTF.

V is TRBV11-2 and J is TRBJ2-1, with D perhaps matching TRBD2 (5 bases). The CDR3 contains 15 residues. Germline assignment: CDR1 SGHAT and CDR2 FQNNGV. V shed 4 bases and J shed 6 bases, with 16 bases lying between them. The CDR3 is CASSSPRSLANEQFF. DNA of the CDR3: TGTGCCAGCAGCTCCCCAAGGAGTCTAGCCAATGAGCAGTTCTTC.

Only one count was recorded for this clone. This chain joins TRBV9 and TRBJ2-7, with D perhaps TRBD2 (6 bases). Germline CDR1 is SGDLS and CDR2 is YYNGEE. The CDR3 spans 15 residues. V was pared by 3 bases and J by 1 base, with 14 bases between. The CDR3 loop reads CASSEGGVLSYEQYF. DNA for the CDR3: TGTGCCAGCAGCGAGGGCGGGGTCCTTTCCTACGAGCAGTACTTC.

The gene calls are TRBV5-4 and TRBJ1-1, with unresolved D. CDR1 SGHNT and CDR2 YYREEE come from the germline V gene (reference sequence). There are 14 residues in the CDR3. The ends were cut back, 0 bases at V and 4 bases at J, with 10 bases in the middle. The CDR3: CASSLARSVTEAFF. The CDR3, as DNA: TGTGCCAGCAGCTTGGCCAGAAGTGTCACTGAAGCTTTCTTT.

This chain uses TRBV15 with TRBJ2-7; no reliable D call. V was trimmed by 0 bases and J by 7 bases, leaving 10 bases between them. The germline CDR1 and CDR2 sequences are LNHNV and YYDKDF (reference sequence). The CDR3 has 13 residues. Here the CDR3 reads CATSRDRYGEQYF. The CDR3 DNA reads TGTGCCACCAGCAGAGATCGCTACGGGGAGCAGTACTTC.

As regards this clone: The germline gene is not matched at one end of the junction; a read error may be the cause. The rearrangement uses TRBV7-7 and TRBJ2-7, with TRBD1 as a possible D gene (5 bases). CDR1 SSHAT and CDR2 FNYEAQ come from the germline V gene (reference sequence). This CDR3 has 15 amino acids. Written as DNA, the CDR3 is TGTGCTAGCAGCTTAGCCCAGGGATCTGGCTACGAGCAGTACTTC. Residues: CASSLAQGSGYEQYF.

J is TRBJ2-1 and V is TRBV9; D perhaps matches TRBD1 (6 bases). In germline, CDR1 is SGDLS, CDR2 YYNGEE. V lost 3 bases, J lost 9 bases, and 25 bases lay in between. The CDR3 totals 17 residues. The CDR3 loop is CASSGAATGGRQREQFF. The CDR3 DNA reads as TGTGCCAGCAGCGGGGCGGCGACAGGCGGCCGCCAACGTGAGCAGTTCTTC.

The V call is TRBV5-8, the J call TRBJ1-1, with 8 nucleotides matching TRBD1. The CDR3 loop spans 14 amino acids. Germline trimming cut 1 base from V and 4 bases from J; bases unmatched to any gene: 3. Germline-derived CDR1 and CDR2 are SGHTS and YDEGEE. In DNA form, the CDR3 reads TGTGCCAGCAGCTTGCAACAGGGGGTCACTGAAGCTTTCTTT. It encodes CASSLQQGVTEAFF.

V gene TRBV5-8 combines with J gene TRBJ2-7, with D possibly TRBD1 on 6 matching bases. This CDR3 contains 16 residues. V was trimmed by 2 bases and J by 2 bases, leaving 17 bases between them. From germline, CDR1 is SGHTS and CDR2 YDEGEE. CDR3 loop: CASSFAHRTATYEQYF. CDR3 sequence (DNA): TGTGCCAGCAGCTTTGCCCATCGGACAGCCACCTACGAGCAGTACTTC.

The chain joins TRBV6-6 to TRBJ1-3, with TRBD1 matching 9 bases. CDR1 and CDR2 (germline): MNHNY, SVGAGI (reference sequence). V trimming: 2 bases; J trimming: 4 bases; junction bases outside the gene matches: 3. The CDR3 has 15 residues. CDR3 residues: CASSYGTGFGNTIYF. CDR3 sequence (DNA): TGTGCCAGCAGTTACGGGACAGGGTTCGGAAACACCATATATTTT.

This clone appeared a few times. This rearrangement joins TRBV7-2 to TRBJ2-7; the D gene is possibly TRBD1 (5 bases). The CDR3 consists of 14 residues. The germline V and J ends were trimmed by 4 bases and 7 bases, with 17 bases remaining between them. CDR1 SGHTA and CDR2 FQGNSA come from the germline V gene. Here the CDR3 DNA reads TGTGCCAGCAGCTCAACAGGACCACCCCAGGAGCAGTACTTC. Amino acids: CASSSTGPPQEQYF. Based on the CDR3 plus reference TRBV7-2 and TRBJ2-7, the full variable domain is GAGVSQSPSNKVTEKGKDVELRCDPISGHTALYWYRQSLGQGLEFLIYFQGNSAPDKSGLPSDRFSAERTGGSVSTLTIQRTQQEDSAVYLCASSSTGPPQEQYFGPGTRLTVT.

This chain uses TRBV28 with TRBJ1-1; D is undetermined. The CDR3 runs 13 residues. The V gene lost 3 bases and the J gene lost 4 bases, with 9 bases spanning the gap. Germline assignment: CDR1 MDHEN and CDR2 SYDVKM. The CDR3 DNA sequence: TGTGCCAGCAGTTTGGGCGATCTCACTGAAGCTTTCTTT. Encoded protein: CASSLGDLTEAFF.

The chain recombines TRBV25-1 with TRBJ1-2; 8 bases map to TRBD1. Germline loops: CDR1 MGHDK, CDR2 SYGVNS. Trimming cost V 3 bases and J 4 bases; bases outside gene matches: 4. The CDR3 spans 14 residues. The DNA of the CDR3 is TGTGCCAGCAGTGACAGGGGGCGGATCTATGGCTACACCTTC. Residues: CASSDRGRIYGYTF.

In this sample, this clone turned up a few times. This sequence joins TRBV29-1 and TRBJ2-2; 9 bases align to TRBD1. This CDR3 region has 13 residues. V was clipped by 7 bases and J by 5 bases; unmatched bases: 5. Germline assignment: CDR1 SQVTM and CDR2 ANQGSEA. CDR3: CSGGQGRTGELFF. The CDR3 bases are TGCAGCGGGGGACAGGGACGGACCGGGGAGCTGTTTTTT.

CDR3 nucleotide sequence: TGTGCCAGCAGACCAACCGGAGGAACCGGGGAGCTGTTTTTT. This gives the protein CASRPTGGTGELFF. The gene calls are TRBV2 and TRBJ2-2, with D possibly being TRBD2 (5 bases). The CDR3 runs 14 residues. Germline V gene sequence: CDR1 SNHLY, CDR2 FYNNEI. V gave up 6 bases and J gave up 5 bases, with 13 bases separating them.

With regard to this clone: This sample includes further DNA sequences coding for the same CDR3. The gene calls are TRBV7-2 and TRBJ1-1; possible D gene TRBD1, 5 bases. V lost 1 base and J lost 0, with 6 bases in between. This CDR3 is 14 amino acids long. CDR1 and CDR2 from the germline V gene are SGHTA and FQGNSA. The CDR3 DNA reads TGTGCCAGCAGCTTAGGACAGATGAACACTGAAGCTTTCTTT. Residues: CASSLGQMNTEAFF.

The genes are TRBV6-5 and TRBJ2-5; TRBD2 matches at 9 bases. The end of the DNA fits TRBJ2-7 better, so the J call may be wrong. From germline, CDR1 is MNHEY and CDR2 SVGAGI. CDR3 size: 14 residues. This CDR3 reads CASSRAGGIYEQYF. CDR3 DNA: TGTGCCAGCAGCAGGGCGGGAGGGATCTACGAGCAGTACTTC.